This T cell receptor beta chain was retrieved from a study of blood T cell repertoires in COVID-19. Across the study: COVID-19 samples, acute and convalescent, were from the United States, Italy and Spain. From T cells, B-cell-depleted T cells, or PBMCs came the material, which was cDNA or gDNA.

Original handling: Scientists estimated how many nucleated cells there were by amplifying reference gene primers. The data were produced by immunoSEQ multiplex PCR, yet TCRdb's version contains in-frame clones alone and is incomplete. The DNA was the basis for D and trimming; V, J and clone size are from that table. The sample includes approximately 450,000 clones, roughly 91% of them seen just once. The V and J ends lost 1 base and 6 bases respectively, with 13 bases between them. This CDR3 contains 15 residues. Germline CDR1 reads MGHRA; CDR2 reads YSYEKL. Sequencing was carried out using peripheral blood. This TCR derives from a woman under 40 with acute or convalescent COVID-19. The chain uses TRBV4-1 and TRBJ2-1; TRBD2 is a possible D gene (5 bases). Here the CDR3 DNA reads TGCGCCAGCAGCCAAGTCGGCCGGAGCGGCAATGAGCAGTTCTTC. This codes for CASSQVGRSGNEQFF.